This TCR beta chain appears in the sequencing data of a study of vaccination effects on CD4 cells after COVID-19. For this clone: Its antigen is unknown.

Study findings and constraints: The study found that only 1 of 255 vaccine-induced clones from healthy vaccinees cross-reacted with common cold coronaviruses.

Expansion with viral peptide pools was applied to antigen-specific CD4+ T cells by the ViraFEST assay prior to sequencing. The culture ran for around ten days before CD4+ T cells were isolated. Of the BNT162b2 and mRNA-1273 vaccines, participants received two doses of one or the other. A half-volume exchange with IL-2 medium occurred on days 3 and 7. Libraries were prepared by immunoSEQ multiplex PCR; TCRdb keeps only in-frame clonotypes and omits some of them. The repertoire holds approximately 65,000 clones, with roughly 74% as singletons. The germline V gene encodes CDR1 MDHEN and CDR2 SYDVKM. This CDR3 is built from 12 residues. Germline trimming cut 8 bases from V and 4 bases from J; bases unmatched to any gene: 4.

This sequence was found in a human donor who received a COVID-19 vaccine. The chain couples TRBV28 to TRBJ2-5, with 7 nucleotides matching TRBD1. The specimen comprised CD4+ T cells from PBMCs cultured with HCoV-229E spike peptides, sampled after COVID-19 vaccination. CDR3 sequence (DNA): TGTGCCAGCGGAACAGGGGCAGAGACCCAGTACTTC. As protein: CASGTGAETQYF.